This T cell receptor (beta chain) came from a study of shared T cell receptors in the human thymus. Only in-frame clones appear in the TCRdb table, and some are missing; sequencing was by immunoSEQ multiplex PCR. The table records a few hundred thousand clones, 95% of them present only once. Losses at the gene ends were 8 bases for V and 2 bases for J; bases not matched to a gene: 8. The CDR3 loop spans 16 amino acids. The chain recombines TRBV5-3 with TRBJ2-7; 15 bases match TRBD2. TRBV5-3 is labeled an ORF, and its function is uncertain. The sequence was obtained from a human donor. Sequences were obtained from thymocytes. CDR3 region: CARGLAGGEVPYEQYF. The CDR3, as DNA: TGTGCCAGGGGACTAGCGGGAGGAGAGGTCCCCTACGAGCAGTACTTC.